This paragraph reports one TCR beta chain. What it binds is not known. The CDR3 has 16 amino acids. V shed 6 bases and J shed 2 bases, with 20 bases lying between them. Germline V gives CDR1 DFQATT, CDR2 SNEGSKA (reference sequence). These data are taken from a study of blood T cells in healthy people across ages. About the research overall: About one barcoded beta molecule per two T cells was the capture yield of template switching. Study-wide results and limits: Age showed a roughly linear inverse relationship with TCR beta diversity per million T cells.

A second about 7 to 11 cycle PCR used barcoded and J-beta primers. MiXCR, run by TCRdb on the 5' RACE reads, gives a single entry per CDR3 protein. The sample yields over a million distinct CDR3 sequences, roughly 45% seen once. V usage is TRBV20-1 and J usage is TRBJ2-1; D may be TRBD2 (5 bases). Sequencing was performed on blood. This receptor was identified in a woman aged 18-29 years in good health. The CDR3 bases are TGCAGTGCCCAGGCTGGGTGGGAGCAAACCTACAATGAGCAGTTCTTC. As protein: CSAQAGWEQTYNEQFF.